The 7 T cell receptor beta chains given below trace back to one sample, sequenced in a study of blood T cell repertoires in COVID-19. Measured with immunoSEQ multiplex PCR; TCRdb has only the in-frame clones, and not every one. Here the sample spans about 430,000 clones, roughly 90% being singletons. What was sequenced was PBMCs or T cells enriched from blood (not recorded which). Every receptor here comes from a woman aged 25 to 39 with acute COVID-19.

V is TRBV7-9 and J is TRBJ1-4; 7 positions agree with TRBD1. Germline V gene sequence: CDR1 SEHNR, CDR2 FQNEAQ (reference sequence). CDR3 length equals 17 residues. V lost 2 bases, J lost 5 bases, and 11 bases stayed unmatched. CDR3 sequence reads: CASSLTSQSGGNEKLFF. CDR3 nucleotides: TGTGCCAGCAGCTTAACCTCCCAATCAGGGGGAAATGAAAAACTGTTTTTT.

CDR3 sequence (DNA): TGTGCCAGCAGCTTCGCTCCAGGGGATTCACCCCTCCACTTT. This gives the protein CASSFAPGDSPLHF. The chain couples TRBV7-8 to TRBJ1-6; possibly TRBD1 for D (6 bases). The CDR3 is 14 amino acids. Per germline, CDR1 SGHVS and CDR2 FQNEAQ. The V end was cut by 3 bases, the J end by 8 bases, with 11 bases between.

The V call is TRBV5-1, the J call TRBJ2-7; a weak D match, TRBD2 (5 bases). Germline values: CDR1 SGHRS, CDR2 YFSETQ. V was cut by 4 bases and J by 3 bases, with 11 bases left in between. This CDR3 is built from 13 residues. The CDR3 protein is CASSEGLNYEQYF. In nucleotides, the CDR3 is TGCGCCAGCAGCGAAGGACTGAACTACGAGCAGTACTTC.

A few counts support this clone. The chain employs TRBV4-1 and TRBJ1-2; TRBD1 matches at 7 bases. CDR1 and CDR2 (germline): MGHRA, YSYEKL. The J segment lost 4 bases and the V segment lost 0 bases, leaving 11 bases of the junction unmatched. The CDR3 loop spans 17 amino acids. The CDR3 is CASSQDYRQGDPYGYTF. CDR3 bases: TGCGCCAGCAGCCAAGATTATCGCCAGGGGGACCCCTATGGCTACACCTTC.

V is TRBV9 and J is TRBJ2-3; 12 nucleotides match TRBD2. Germline CDR1 reads SGDLS; CDR2 reads YYNGEE. The length of the CDR3 is 16 residues. J lost 3 bases, V lost 4 bases, and 6 bases had no gene match. CDR3 protein: CASSTRTSGKTDTQYF. CDR3 nucleotide sequence: TGTGCCAGCAGCACTCGGACTAGCGGGAAGACAGATACGCAGTATTTT.

The chain uses TRBV18 and TRBJ2-2; 8 nucleotides match TRBD1. Trimming at V came to 2 bases and at J to 3 bases, leaving 2 bases not matched to a gene. CDR1 is KGHSH, CDR2 LQKENI, per germline. This CDR3 comprises 15 residues. This CDR3 is CASSPDRGDTGELFF. The CDR3, as DNA: TGTGCCAGCTCACCAGACAGGGGTGACACCGGGGAGCTGTTTTTT.

The DNA of the CDR3 is TGTGCCAGCAGCTTAGATTCGTCTAATTGGAACTATGGCTACACCTTC. It specifies CASSLDSSNWNYGYTF. The rearrangement uses TRBV7-9 and TRBJ1-2; D is unclear. V was cut by 1 base and J by 2 bases, with 14 bases left in between. Per germline, CDR1 SEHNR and CDR2 FQNEAQ (reference sequence). The CDR3 is made up of 16 amino acids. Variable domain in full (rest from reference TRBV7-9 and TRBJ1-2): DTGVSQNPRHKITKRGQNVTFRCDPISEHNRLYWYRQTLGQGPEFLTYFQNEAQLEKSRLLSDRFSAERPKGSFSTLEIQRTEQGDSAMYLCASSLDSSNWNYGYTFGSGTRLTVV.